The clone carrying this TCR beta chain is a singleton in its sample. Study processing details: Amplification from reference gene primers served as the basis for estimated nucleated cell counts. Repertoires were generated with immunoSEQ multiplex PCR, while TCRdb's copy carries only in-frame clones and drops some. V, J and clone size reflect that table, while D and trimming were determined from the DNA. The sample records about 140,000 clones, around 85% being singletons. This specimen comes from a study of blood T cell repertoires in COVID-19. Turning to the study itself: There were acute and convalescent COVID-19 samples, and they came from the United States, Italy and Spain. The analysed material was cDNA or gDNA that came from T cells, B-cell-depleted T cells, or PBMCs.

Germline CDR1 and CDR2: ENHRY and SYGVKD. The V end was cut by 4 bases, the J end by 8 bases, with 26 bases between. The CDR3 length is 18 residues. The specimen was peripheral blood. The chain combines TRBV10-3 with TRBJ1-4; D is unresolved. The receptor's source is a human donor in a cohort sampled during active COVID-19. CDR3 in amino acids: CAISATLGLRGEEEKLFF. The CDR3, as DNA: TGTGCCATCAGTGCCACCTTGGGCCTTCGGGGTGAAGAAGAAAAACTGTTTTTT.